This T cell receptor beta chain stems from a study of CD8 T cells in ankylosing spondylitis. General study findings and limits: Typical of ankylosing spondylitis blood, it appeared, was a TCR beta motif of under 10 highly homologous variants.

This clonotype was found a few times. Its antigen remains unknown. TCRdb re-called the 5' RACE reads through MiXCR, storing one row per CDR3 protein. The table records some 840,000 distinct CDR3 sequences, 10% to 15% of them present only once. The V and J ends lost 2 bases and 12 bases, in that order; junction bases with no gene match: 4. There are 12 residues in the CDR3. The sequencing sample was made of blood, either unsorted or a sorted T cell fraction (not recorded which). This chain uses TRBV12-3 or TRBV12-4 with TRBJ2-7, with 10 bases aligning to TRBD2. The origin of this receptor is a male donor with ankylosing spondylitis. CDR3 nucleotide sequence: TGTGCCAGCAGTTTACAAGCGGGAGGGCCGTACTTC. Translating it yields CASSLQAGGPYF.